This TCR beta chain was sequenced for a study of regulatory T cells in long-lasting Graves disease. Time point described: newly diagnosed GD, antithyroid drugs for less than 3 months. TCR sequences were obtained from RNA taken from PBMCs. This clonotype was recorded at least ten times. The antigen is not known. The study, taken as a whole, reports: Persistent-disease Graves' patients showed less TCR diversity than new cases.

The CDR3 sequence is 15 residues long. J gave up 4 bases and V 6 bases, and 4 bases lay outside the gene matches. The V gene's germline CDR1 is SGHAT and CDR2 FQNNGV. CDR3-region Arm-PCR and iRepertoire HTBI primers produced the TCR beta libraries. TCRdb re-analysed the multiplex PCR reads in MiXCR, keeping a single row per CDR3 protein. The sample lists some 500,000 distinct CDR3 sequences, around 15% occurring once. Another study also made use of these data, one on T cells in Graves' hyperthyroidism and ophthalmopathy. That work adds: Exclusion of a patient resulted from uncontrolled infection, other autoimmune disease, pregnancy or lactation.

The chain recombines TRBV11-2 with TRBJ2-3; 13 bases agree with TRBD2. The material was peripheral blood mononuclear cells (PBMCs), obtained at new diagnosis, from a patient treated with antithyroid drugs. This receptor was taken from a woman aged 35-65 years with Graves disease. CDR3 in amino acids: CASSPTSGGADTQYF. CDR3 in DNA: TGTGCCAGCAGTCCCACTAGCGGGGGGGCAGATACGCAGTATTTT.